The next 30 T cell receptor beta chains were all read from a single sample in a study of blood T cell repertoires in COVID-19. Profiled with immunoSEQ multiplex PCR; TCRdb holds only in-frame clones, not every one. The data show around 110,000 clones, roughly 83% seen once. The sample consisted of peripheral blood. Every receptor here comes from a man aged 30 to 45 with acute or convalescent COVID-19.

The chain combines TRBV2 with TRBJ1-2, with 9 nucleotides matching TRBD1. Per germline, CDR1 SNHLY and CDR2 FYNNEI. The CDR3 loop spans 16 amino acids. J was trimmed by 7 bases and V by 5 bases; bases with no gene match: 14. The chain's CDR3 is CASSSTTGTGRGGYTF. The DNA for the CDR3 is TGTGCCAGCAGTTCTACTACCGGGACAGGGCGAGGTGGCTACACCTTC.

CDR3 sequence (DNA): TGTGCCAGCAGTAGGACAGGCGGAAACACCATATATTTT. Its protein is CASSRTGGNTIYF. The genes are TRBV7-6 and TRBJ1-3, with 7 bases that match TRBD1. This CDR3 comprises 13 residues. V lost 6 bases and J lost 4; bases outside the gene matches: 3. Per germline, CDR1 SGHVS and CDR2 FNYEAQ.

The chain links TRBV6-4 to TRBJ1-4, with no clear D. Per the germline V gene, CDR1 is MRHNA and CDR2 is SNTAGT. This CDR3 comprises 13 residues. The V end was cut by 7 bases, the J end by 7 bases, with 13 bases between. CDR3 DNA sequence: TGTGCCAGCAAAGAGGGATCGGGTGAAAAACTGTTTTTT. It encodes CASKEGSGEKLFF.

The chain links TRBV10-2 to TRBJ2-7, with D perhaps TRBD2 (5 bases). The V and J ends lost 5 bases and 0 bases respectively, with 11 bases between them. The CDR3 consists of 14 residues. Per the germline V gene, CDR1 is WSHSY and CDR2 is SAAADI. The DNA of the CDR3 is TGCGCCAGCAGTTGGGGAGTGGGCTCCTACGAGCAGTACGTC. Residues: CASSWGVGSYEQYV.

The chain is built from TRBV7-2 and TRBJ1-2; TRBD1 agrees at 8 bases. V lost 5 bases and J lost 7; bases outside the gene matches: 12. The germline V gene has CDR1 SGHTA and CDR2 FQGNSA. The CDR3 runs to 15 residues. CDR3 DNA: TGTGCCAGCAGCGACAGACAGGGGTGGATGAGTGGCTACACCTTC. It codes for CASSDRQGWMSGYTF. Based on the CDR3 plus reference TRBV7-2 and TRBJ1-2, the full variable domain is GAGVSQSPSNKVTEKGKDVELRCDPISGHTALYWYRQSLGQGLEFLIYFQGNSAPDKSGLPSDRFSAERTGGSVSTLTIQRTQQEDSAVYLCASSDRQGWMSGYTFGSGTRLTVV.

The chain links TRBV6-1 to TRBJ1-4; TRBD1 agrees at 8 bases. Germline V gene lookup returns CDR1 MNHNS and CDR2 SASEGT. The V gene end was trimmed by 0 bases and the J gene end by 11 bases; junction bases not matched to a gene: 14. This CDR3 is 17 amino acids long. The CDR3 DNA is TGTGCCAGCAGTGAAGCACTGACGGTTGGCAGGGGGCAGAAACTGTTTTTT. Protein product: CASSEALTVGRGQKLFF.

CDR3 sequence (DNA): TGTGCCATCAGTGACCCGGCGGAAACCTATGGCTACACCTTC. It is translated as CAISDPAETYGYTF. The chain uses TRBV10-3 and TRBJ1-2; D not resolved. V was pared by 3 bases and J by 4 bases, with 12 bases between. CDR1 and CDR2 (germline): ENHRY, SYGVKD. The CDR3 has 14 residues.

This clone was seen once. This sequence joins TRBV25-1 and TRBJ1-2, with TRBD1 as a possible D gene (5 bases). The CDR3 contains 15 residues. The V gene lost 2 bases and the J gene lost 7 bases, with 17 bases spanning the gap. CDR1 and CDR2 (germline): MGHDK, SYGVNS. CDR3 sequence reads: CASSETHGGDGGYTF. CDR3 in DNA: TGTGCCAGCAGTGAAACCCATGGAGGGGACGGTGGCTACACCTTC.

The chain joins TRBV12-5 to TRBJ1-3; possible D gene TRBD1, 5 bases. V lost 0 bases to trimming and J lost 0 bases, with 15 bases between them. CDR3 size: 18 residues. CDR1 and CDR2 (germline): LGHNT, FRNRAP. As DNA, the CDR3 is TGTGCTAGTGGTTTGGTTGCTTTGGGGCAGCTCTCTGGAAACACCATATATTTT. Translating gives CASGLVALGQLSGNTIYF.

The genes are TRBV18 and TRBJ1-6; 9 bases align to TRBD1. This CDR3 contains 14 residues. Trimming at V came to 7 bases and at J to 7 bases, leaving 5 bases not matched to a gene. Germline lookup yields CDR1 KGHSH and CDR2 LQKENI. The CDR3 sequence is CASYAGTGNSPLHF. The DNA for the CDR3 is TGTGCCAGCTATGCCGGGACAGGGAATTCACCCCTCCACTTT.

The CDR3 coding sequence is TGCAGTGCTATGGCGGGCTACGAGCAGTACTTC. Its protein is CSAMAGYEQYF. This chain joins TRBV20-1 and TRBJ2-7, with D tentatively TRBD2 (5 bases). V was clipped by 4 bases and J by 3 bases, with 7 bases between them. The CDR3 totals 11 residues. Germline V lookup: CDR1 DFQATT, CDR2 SNEGSKA (reference sequence).

The chain recombines TRBV7-9 with TRBJ1-2; 7 bases fit TRBD1. This CDR3 spans 14 amino acids. V was pared by 3 bases and J by 10 bases, with 11 bases of the junction left unmatched. Germline CDR1 and CDR2: SEHNR and FQNEAQ (reference sequence). CDR3 in amino acids: CASSLEGAIRDYTF. CDR3 DNA: TGTGCCAGCAGCTTGGAGGGGGCAATCCGTGACTACACCTTC. Full variable domain (remainder filled in from reference TRBV7-9 and TRBJ1-2): DTGVSQNPRHKITKRGQNVTFRCDPISEHNRLYWYRQTLGQGPEFLTYFQNEAQLEKSRLLSDRFSAERPKGSFSTLEIQRTEQGDSAMYLCASSLEGAIRDYTFGSGTRLTVV.

This clone was seen more than once but under ten times. This chain connects TRBV11-2 to TRBJ1-2; tentative D call: TRBD1 (5 bases). The CDR3 contains 13 residues. V was trimmed by 4 bases and J by 5 bases, leaving 11 bases between them. CDR1 and CDR2 from the germline V gene are SGHAT and FQNNGV. The DNA for the CDR3 is TGTGCCAGCAGCTACTGGGGGGTTTATGGCTACACCTTC. This translates into CASSYWGVYGYTF.

Only a few counts were recorded for this clone. The chain combines TRBV19 with TRBJ2-5; 8 nucleotides match TRBD1. The V gene's germline CDR1 is LNHDA and CDR2 SQIVND (reference sequence). Trimming took 3 bases from V and 5 from J; bases not matched to a gene: 14. The CDR3 extends over 17 amino acids. This CDR3 is CASSIVLAQGAFETQYF. The CDR3 region has the DNA TGTGCCAGTAGTATTGTCCTGGCGCAGGGGGCTTTCGAGACCCAGTACTTC.

V usage is TRBV10-3 and J usage is TRBJ2-7; possibly TRBD1 for D (7 bases). The germline V gene encodes CDR1 ENHRY and CDR2 SYGVKD. This CDR3 is built from 14 residues. Deletions cut 4 bases from V and 1 base from J, with 11 bases between. CDR3 in DNA: TGTGCCATCAGTGGACAGGGACTGTCCTACGAGCAGTACTTC. It specifies CAISGQGLSYEQYF.

The rearrangement uses TRBV19 and TRBJ1-2; D not resolved. The CDR3 loop spans 12 amino acids. V dropped 7 bases and J dropped 9 bases, with 15 bases sitting between them. Germline CDR1 and CDR2: LNHDA and SQIVND (reference sequence). The CDR3 spells CASISEGGRYTF. As DNA, the CDR3 is TGTGCCAGTATATCCGAGGGAGGCCGCTACACCTTC.

The chain carries TRBV19 and TRBJ2-3; 9 nucleotides align to TRBD2. Trimming cost V 8 bases and J 3 bases; bases outside gene matches: 6. Germline V gene sequence: CDR1 LNHDA, CDR2 SQIVND (reference sequence). The CDR3 spans 14 residues. The CDR3 here is CASSTSGHTDTQYF. Here the CDR3 DNA reads TGTGCCAGTTCGACTAGCGGACATACAGATACGCAGTATTTT.

The V gene is TRBV19, the J gene TRBJ2-3; D uncertain. Germline lookup yields CDR1 LNHDA and CDR2 SQIVND (reference sequence). The length of the CDR3 is 13 residues. Deletions cut 2 bases from V and 4 bases from J, with 7 bases between. CDR3 sequence (DNA): TGTGCCAGTAGTATACTTTTTTCAGATACGCAGTATTTT. It encodes CASSILFSDTQYF.

This clone was picked up one time. The J gene is TRBJ2-7, the V gene TRBV9; TRBD1 agrees at 10 bases. This CDR3 contains 14 residues. CDR1 is SGDLS and CDR2 is YYNGEE in the germline V gene. After removal of 5 bases from V and 2 bases from J, the junction contained 4 bases not matched to a gene. This chain's CDR3 is CASSQTGGPYEQYF. The CDR3 coding sequence is TGTGCCAGCAGTCAGACAGGGGGCCCCTACGAGCAGTACTTC. Combining the CDR3 with reference TRBV9 and TRBJ2-7 gives the whole variable domain DSGVTQTPKHLITATGQRVTLRCSPRSGDLSVYWYQQSLDQGLQFLIQYYNGEERAKGNILERFSAQQFPDLHSELNLSSLELGDSALYFCASSQTGGPYEQYFGPGTRLTVT.

V and J are TRBV29-1 and TRBJ1-6; D is possibly TRBD1 (6 bases). The CDR3 extends over 14 amino acids. CDR1 is SQVTM and CDR2 is ANQGSEA in the germline V gene. CDR3 sequence: CSYPGTKTGSPLHF. CDR3 bases: TGCAGTTATCCCGGGACAAAGACTGGATCACCCCTCCACTTT. The full variable domain, rest sourced from reference TRBV29-1 and TRBJ1-6, is SAVISQKPSRDICQRGTSLTIQCQVDSQVTMMFWYRQQPGQSLTLIATANQGSEATYESGFVIDKFPISRPNLTFSTLTVSNMSPEDSSIYLCSYPGTKTGSPLHFGNGTRLTVT.

This chain joins TRBV7-6 and TRBJ2-1; 10 bases map to TRBD2. The CDR3 sequence is 17 residues long. CDR1 is SGHVS, CDR2 FNYEAQ, per germline. The V and J ends lost 5 bases and 2 bases, in that order; junction bases with no gene match: 9. CDR3 DNA sequence: TGTGCCAGCAGCAGTAGGGGGACTAGCGCAACCTACAATGAGCAGTTCTTC. Its translation is CASSSRGTSATYNEQFF.

The chain has TRBV4-1 and TRBJ2-7; TRBD1 matches 9 bases. The V segment lost 1 base and the J segment 7 bases; nucleotides outside the gene matches: 5. CDR3 size: 14 residues. Germline-derived CDR1 and CDR2 are MGHRA and YSYEKL. CDR3 loop: CASSQAGQGGEQYF. The CDR3 nucleotides read TGCGCCAGCAGCCAAGCGGGACAGGGAGGAGAGCAGTACTTC.

The genes are TRBV7-9 and TRBJ2-7; 14 bases match TRBD2. With V trimmed by 3 bases and J by 6 bases, 4 bases remained unmatched. The germline gives CDR1 SEHNR, CDR2 FQNEAQ (reference sequence). This CDR3 contains 15 residues. CDR3 amino acids: CASSLGLAGASEQYV. In nucleotides, the CDR3 is TGTGCCAGCAGCTTGGGACTAGCGGGAGCTTCCGAGCAGTACGTC.

The chain employs TRBV7-9 and TRBJ2-5, with D unclear. This CDR3 is 13 amino acids long. Trimming took 1 base from V and 3 from J, leaving 6 bases between them. Germline V gene data show CDR1 as SEHNR and CDR2 as FQNEAQ (reference sequence). DNA for the CDR3: TGTGCCAGCAGCTTAGTTGTAGAAGAGACCCAGTACTTC. This sequence encodes CASSLVVEETQYF.

This clone was counted a few times. This chain links TRBV10-3 with TRBJ2-7; 7 bases agree with TRBD1. Germline CDR1 reads ENHRY; CDR2 reads SYGVKD. J gave up 1 base and V 8 bases, and 5 bases lay outside the gene matches. The CDR3 contains 13 residues. The CDR3 region has the DNA TGTGCCATCCGCGACAGGGAGTCCTACGAGCAGTACTTC. It codes for CAIRDRESYEQYF.

The chain combines TRBV19 with TRBJ1-2; 7 positions match TRBD1. CDR3 length: 14 amino acids. V lost 4 bases and J lost 2; bases outside the gene matches: 4. Germline lookup yields CDR1 LNHDA and CDR2 SQIVND (reference sequence). The CDR3 protein is CASSTTGANYGYTF. CDR3 nucleotide sequence: TGTGCCAGTAGTACCACAGGGGCGAACTATGGCTACACCTTC. The full variable domain, rest sourced from reference TRBV19 and TRBJ1-2, is DGGITQSPKYLFRKEGQNVTLSCEQNLNHDAMYWYRQDPGQGLRLIYYSQIVNDFQKGDIAEGYSVSREKKESFPLTVTSAQKNPTAFYLCASSTTGANYGYTFGSGTRLTVV.

The chain has TRBV5-6 and TRBJ1-3; weak D call: TRBD1 (5 bases). CDR3 length: 15 amino acids. The V gene's germline CDR1 is SGHDT and CDR2 YYEEEE. V shed 4 bases and J shed 3 bases, with 14 bases lying between them. CDR3 amino acids: CASSLGVLSGNTIYF. Written as DNA, the CDR3 is TGTGCCAGCAGCCTAGGGGTATTGAGTGGAAACACCATATATTTT.

The rearrangement uses TRBV6-5 and TRBJ2-2, with 8 bases matching TRBD1. The V gene's germline CDR1 is MNHEY and CDR2 SVGAGI. The V segment lost 10 bases and the J segment 5 bases; nucleotides outside the gene matches: 9. CDR3 length: 14 amino acids. The CDR3 loop reads CATAGTGETGELFF. DNA of the CDR3: TGTGCCACCGCCGGGACAGGAGAAACCGGGGAGCTGTTTTTT.

This chain connects TRBV2 to TRBJ2-5, with TRBD2 matching 13 bases. V was clipped by 6 bases and J by 5 bases; unmatched bases: 12. The CDR3 totals 17 residues. CDR1 and CDR2 from the germline V gene are SNHLY and FYNNEI. DNA of the CDR3: TGTGCCAGCAGACGGACTAGCGGGGGCCTAAGCGGGGAGACCCAGTACTTC. Protein: CASRRTSGGLSGETQYF. Full variable domain (outside the CDR3, taken from reference TRBV2 and TRBJ2-5): EPEVTQTPSHQVTQMGQEVILRCVPISNHLYFYWYRQILGQKVEFLVSFYNNEISEKSEIFDDQFSVERPDGSNFTLKIRSTKLEDSAMYFCASRRTSGGLSGETQYFGPGTRLLVL.

This clone has only one observation. Here the CDR3 reads CASSQGLLSRQGEQFF. The CDR3, as DNA: TGTGCCAGCAGCCAAGGTCTCTTATCGCGGCAGGGGGAGCAGTTCTTC. V usage is TRBV3-1 (or the pseudogene TRBV3-2) and J usage is TRBJ2-1; D perhaps matches TRBD1 (6 bases). Per the germline V gene, CDR1 is LGHDT and CDR2 is YNNKEL (reference sequence). The CDR3 length is 16 residues. The germline V and J ends were trimmed by 1 base and 10 bases, with 20 bases remaining between them.